This T cell receptor (beta chain) derives from a study of T cell responses to AZD1222 COVID-19 vaccine. Here immunoSEQ multiplex PCR was the method, and the copy in TCRdb shows in-frame clones only, minus some. Of about 190,000 clones in the sample, approximately 90% are singletons; the top ten hold 0.75% to 1%. As concerns this clone: The antigen is undetermined.

Study findings and constraints: Possibly, clonal diversity was underestimated; donors were largely white British and included more females. Vaccine-associated CD4 TCRs spanned spike, dominant at 160-218 and 743-854. Nearly half of spike-specific TCRs reportedly go after variant regions that carry no mutations.

This sample comprised peripheral blood, obtained on day 0 of AZD1222 vaccination. The clonotype was recovered from an adult in good health.

The CDR3 region has the DNA TGCAGCACAGAGGACAGGGGGCGCGCCCCAGATACGCAGTATTTT. This codes for CSTEDRGRAPDTQYF. The chain links TRBV29-1 to TRBJ2-3, with 11 bases fitting TRBD1. This CDR3 contains 15 residues. The ends lost 8 bases at V and 4 bases at J; junction bases unmatched: 11. Per the germline V gene, CDR1 is SQVTM and CDR2 is ANQGSEA.